This TCR beta chain was captured in a study of T cells in Graves' hyperthyroidism and ophthalmopathy. Study-level background: Before treatment of any kind, peripheral blood was taken at initial diagnosis.

Study conclusions and caveats: Most thyroid-expanded clonotypes above 0.001 were also found in blood. Model-based prediction identified ophthalmopathy a median roughly six months prior to its onset. Ophthalmopathy was told apart from stable hyperthyroidism by a 13 V-J model.

A remark on this clonotype: Its antigen is as yet unknown.

The length of the CDR3 is 12 residues. The J segment lost 4 bases and the V segment lost 10 bases, leaving 4 bases of the junction unmatched. In germline, CDR1 is KGHDR, CDR2 SFDVKD. Amplification targeted TCR beta CDR3 regions from RNA transcripts. HTBI primers drove first-round RT-PCR of the TCR CDR3. MiXCR was run by TCRdb on the multiplex PCR reads, yielding one entry per CDR3 protein. The data contain nearly 600,000 distinct CDR3 sequences, approximately 15% of them singletons. The clonotype was recovered from a woman younger than 30 with Graves' ophthalmopathy. What was sequenced was blood. This chain connects TRBV24-1 to TRBJ2-3, with 7 positions matching TRBD1. In nucleotides, the CDR3 is TGTGCCACGTCACAGGGGTCAGATACGCAGTATTTT. Its protein product is CATSQGSDTQYF.